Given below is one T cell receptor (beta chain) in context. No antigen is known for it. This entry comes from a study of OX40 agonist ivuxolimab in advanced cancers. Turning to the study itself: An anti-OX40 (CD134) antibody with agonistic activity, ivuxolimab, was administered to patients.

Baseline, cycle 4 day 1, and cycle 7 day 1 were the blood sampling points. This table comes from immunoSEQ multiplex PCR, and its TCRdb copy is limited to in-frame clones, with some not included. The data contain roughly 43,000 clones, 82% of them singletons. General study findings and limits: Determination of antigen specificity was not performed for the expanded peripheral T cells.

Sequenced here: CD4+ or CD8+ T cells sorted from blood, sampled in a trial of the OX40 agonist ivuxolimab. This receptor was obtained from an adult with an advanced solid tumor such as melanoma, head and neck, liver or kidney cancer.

DNA of the CDR3: TGTGCCAGCAGCCCTTTGTTCACTGAAGCTTTCTTT. It encodes CASSPLFTEAFF. V usage is TRBV11-2 and J usage is TRBJ1-1, with D uncertain. Trimming stripped 5 bases from V and 4 bases from J, with 8 bases between. From germline, CDR1 is SGHAT and CDR2 FQNNGV. This CDR3 comprises 12 residues.